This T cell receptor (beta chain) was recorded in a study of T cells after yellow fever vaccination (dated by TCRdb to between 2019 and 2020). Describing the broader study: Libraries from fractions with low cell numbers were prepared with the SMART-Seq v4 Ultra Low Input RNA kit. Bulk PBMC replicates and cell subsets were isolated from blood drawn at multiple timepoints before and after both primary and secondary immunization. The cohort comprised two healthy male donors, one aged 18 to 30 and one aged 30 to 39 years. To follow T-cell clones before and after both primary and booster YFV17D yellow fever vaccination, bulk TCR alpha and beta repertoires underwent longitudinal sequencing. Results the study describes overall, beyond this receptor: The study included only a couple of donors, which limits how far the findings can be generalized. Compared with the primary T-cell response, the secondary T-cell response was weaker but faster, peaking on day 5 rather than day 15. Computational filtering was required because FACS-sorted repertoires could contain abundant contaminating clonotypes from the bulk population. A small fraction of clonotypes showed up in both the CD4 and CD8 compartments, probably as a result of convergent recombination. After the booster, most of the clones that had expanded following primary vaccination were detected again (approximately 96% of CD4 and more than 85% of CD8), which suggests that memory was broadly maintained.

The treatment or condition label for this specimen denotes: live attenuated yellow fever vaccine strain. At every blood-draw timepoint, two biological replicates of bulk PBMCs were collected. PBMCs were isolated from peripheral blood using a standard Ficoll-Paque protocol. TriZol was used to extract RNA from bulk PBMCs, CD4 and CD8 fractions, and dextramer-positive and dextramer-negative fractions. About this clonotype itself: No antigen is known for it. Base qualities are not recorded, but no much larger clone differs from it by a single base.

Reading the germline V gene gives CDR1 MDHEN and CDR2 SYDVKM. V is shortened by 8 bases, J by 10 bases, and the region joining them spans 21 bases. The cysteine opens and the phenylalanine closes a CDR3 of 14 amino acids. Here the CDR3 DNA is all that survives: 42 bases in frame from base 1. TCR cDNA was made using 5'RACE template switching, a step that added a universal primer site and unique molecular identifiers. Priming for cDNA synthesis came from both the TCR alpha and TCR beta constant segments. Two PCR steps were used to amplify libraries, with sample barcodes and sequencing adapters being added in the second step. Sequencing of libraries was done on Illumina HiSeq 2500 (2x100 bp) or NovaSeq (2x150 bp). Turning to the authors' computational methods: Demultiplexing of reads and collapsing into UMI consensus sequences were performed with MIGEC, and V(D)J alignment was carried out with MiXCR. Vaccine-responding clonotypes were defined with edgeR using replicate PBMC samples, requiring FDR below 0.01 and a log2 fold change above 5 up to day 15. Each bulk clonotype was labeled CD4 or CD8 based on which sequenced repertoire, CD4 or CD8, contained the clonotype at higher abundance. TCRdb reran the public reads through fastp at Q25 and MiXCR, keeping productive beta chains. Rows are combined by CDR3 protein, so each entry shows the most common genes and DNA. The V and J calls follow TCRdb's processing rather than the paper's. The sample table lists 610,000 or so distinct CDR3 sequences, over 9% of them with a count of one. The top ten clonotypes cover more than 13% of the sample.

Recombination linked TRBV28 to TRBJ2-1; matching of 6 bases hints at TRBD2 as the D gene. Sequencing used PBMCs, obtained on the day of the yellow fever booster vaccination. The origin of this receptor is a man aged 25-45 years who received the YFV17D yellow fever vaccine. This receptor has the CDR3 CASGGSGWLREQFF. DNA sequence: TGTGCCAGCGGGGGGTCCGGGTGGCTTAGGGAGCAGTTCTTC.